This T cell receptor beta chain is drawn from a study of PD-1 blockade in classical Hodgkin lymphoma. Study as a whole: Each patient was given nivolumab 3 mg/kg through a vein every 2 weeks.

All patients experienced relapse after autologous stem cell transplantation, and brentuximab vedotin exposure was variable. Study findings and constraints: Researchers reported that CD4+ TCR diversity, though not CD8+, rose significantly by C4D1. Healthy donors reportedly exceeded newly diagnosed patients in baseline TCR diversity. Exclusion was applied to patients who started nivolumab under 1 year after ASCT.

Sequencing used immunoSEQ multiplex PCR; TCRdb keeps in-frame clones, though not all of them. The table has about 21,000 clones, around 68% seen once. As to this clone: Its antigen is unknown.

Per germline, CDR1 MNHEY and CDR2 SVGAGI. The CDR3 extends over 13 amino acids. J was trimmed by 14 bases and V by 0 bases; bases with no gene match: 7. Sequencing used peripheral blood mononuclear cells (PBMCs), obtained at baseline. The gene calls are TRBV6-5 and TRBJ2-3, with 8 bases lining up with TRBD2. The receptor was isolated from a human donor with classical Hodgkin lymphoma. The CDR3 protein is CASSYSDRGGMYF. For the CDR3, the DNA is TGTGCCAGCAGTTACTCGGACCGGGGGGGCATGTATTTT.